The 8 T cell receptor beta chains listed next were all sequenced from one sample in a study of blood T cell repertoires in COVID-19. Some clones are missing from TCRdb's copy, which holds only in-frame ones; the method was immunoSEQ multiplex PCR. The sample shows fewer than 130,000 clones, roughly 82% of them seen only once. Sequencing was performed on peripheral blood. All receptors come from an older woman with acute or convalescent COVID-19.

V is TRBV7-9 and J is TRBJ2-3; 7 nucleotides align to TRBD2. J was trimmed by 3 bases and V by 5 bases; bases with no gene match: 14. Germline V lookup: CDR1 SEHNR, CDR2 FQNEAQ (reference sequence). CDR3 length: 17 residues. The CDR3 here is CASSTPGLTSFTDTQYF. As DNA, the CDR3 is TGTGCCAGCAGCACTCCGGGACTAACCTCTTTTACAGATACGCAGTATTTT.

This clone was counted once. CDR3: CASSFVGGTGELFF. Written as DNA, the CDR3 is TGTGCCAGCAGCTTCGTCGGGGGCACCGGGGAGCTGTTTTTT. J is TRBJ2-2 and V is TRBV5-5; tentative D call: TRBD2 (6 bases). Trimming took 2 bases from V and 4 from J, leaving 9 bases between them. Per the germline V gene, CDR1 is SGHKS and CDR2 is YYEKEE (reference sequence). CDR3 length: 14 residues.

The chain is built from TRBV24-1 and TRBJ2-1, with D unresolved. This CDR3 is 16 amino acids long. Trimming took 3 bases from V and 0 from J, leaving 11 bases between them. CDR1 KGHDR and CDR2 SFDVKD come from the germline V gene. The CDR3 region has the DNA TGTGCCACCAGTGATACCTCAGGTCGCTCCTACAATGAGCAGTTCTTC. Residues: CATSDTSGRSYNEQFF.

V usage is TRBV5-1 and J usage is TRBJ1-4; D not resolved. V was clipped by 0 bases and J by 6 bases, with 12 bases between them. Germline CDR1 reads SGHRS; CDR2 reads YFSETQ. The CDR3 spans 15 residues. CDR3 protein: CASSLVAGSDEKLFF. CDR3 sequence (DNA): TGCGCCAGCAGCTTGGTTGCGGGAAGCGATGAAAAACTGTTTTTT. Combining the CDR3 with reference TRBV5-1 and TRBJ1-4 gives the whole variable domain KAGVTQTPRYLIKTRGQQVTLSCSPISGHRSVSWYQQTPGQGLQFLFEYFSETQRNKGNFPGRFSGRQFSNSRSEMNVSTLELGDSALYLCASSLVAGSDEKLFFGSGTQLSVL.

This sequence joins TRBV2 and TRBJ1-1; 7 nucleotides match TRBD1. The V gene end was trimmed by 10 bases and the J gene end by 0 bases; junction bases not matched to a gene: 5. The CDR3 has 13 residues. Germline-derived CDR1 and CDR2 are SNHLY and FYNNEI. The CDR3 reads CATQQGMNTEAFF. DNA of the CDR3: TGTGCCACGCAACAGGGGATGAACACTGAAGCTTTCTTT.

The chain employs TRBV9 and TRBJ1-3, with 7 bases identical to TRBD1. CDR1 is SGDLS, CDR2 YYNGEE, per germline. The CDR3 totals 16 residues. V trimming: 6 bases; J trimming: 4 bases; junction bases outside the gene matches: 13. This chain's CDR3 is CASTSRDSSWGNTIYF. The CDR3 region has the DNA TGTGCCAGCACTTCTAGGGACAGCAGCTGGGGAAACACCATATATTTT.

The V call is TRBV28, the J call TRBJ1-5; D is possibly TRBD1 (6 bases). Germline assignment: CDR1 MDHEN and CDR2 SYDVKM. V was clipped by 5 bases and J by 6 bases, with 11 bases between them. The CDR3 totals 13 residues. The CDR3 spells CASSPQGVQPQHF. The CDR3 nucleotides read TGTGCCAGCAGTCCACAGGGCGTTCAGCCCCAGCATTTT. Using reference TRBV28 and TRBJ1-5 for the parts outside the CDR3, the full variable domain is DVKVTQSSRYLVKRTGEKVFLECVQDMDHENMFWYRQDPGLGLRLIYFSYDVKMKEKGDIPEGYSVSREKKERFSLILESASTNQTSMYLCASSPQGVQPQHFGDGTRLSIL.

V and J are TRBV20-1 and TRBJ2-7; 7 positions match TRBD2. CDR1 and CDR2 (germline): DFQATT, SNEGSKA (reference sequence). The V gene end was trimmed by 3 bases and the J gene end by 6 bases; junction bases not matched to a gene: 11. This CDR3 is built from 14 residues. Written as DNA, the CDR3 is TGCAGTGCTAGTGGGGCAGGGAGGGCGAGCGAGCAGTACTTC. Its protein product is CSASGAGRASEQYF.